This is a list of T cell receptor beta chains from one sample in a study of T-cell reconstitution after alpha-beta-depleted transplantation in children. TCRdb analysed the PCR reads with MiXCR anew, one entry per CDR3 protein. The sample records about 480,000 distinct CDR3 sequences, 9.5% to 15% being singletons. This specimen was PBMCs from the stem cell graft donor, taken from the stem cell graft. These receptors were obtained from a human donor who donated a stem cell graft to a child with combined immunodeficiency. Both conserved end residues are part of each CDR3. D genes are given only for firm matches. A row's size may be missing; if present it is once, few, many or a size class.

d_call	j_call	clone_size	v_call	cdr3_nt	cdr3_aa
.	TRBJ2-2	few	TRBV20-1	TGCAGTGCTAGAGATCTAGCGACCGGGGAGCTGTTTTTT	CSARDLATGELFF
.	TRBJ2-5	.	TRBV21-1	TGTGCCAGCAGCAAAGAAGGGGGCGGACAGGGGGAGGATGAGCCTCAATGGACCCAGTACTTC	CASSKEGGGQGEDEPQWTQYF
.	TRBJ1-1	many	TRBV28	TGTGCCAGCACGCTTTTGGCGAACACTGAAGCTTTCTTT	CASTLLANTEAFF
.	TRBJ2-3	.	TRBV6-6	TGTGCCAGCAGTTACCAATGGGGAGATACGCAGTATTTT	CASSYQWGDTQYF
TRBD1	TRBJ1-6	.	TRBV7-3	TGTGCCAGCAGCCGGACAGGGCTCGGCTCACCCCTCCACTTT	CASSRTGLGSPLHF
.	TRBJ1-3	few	TRBV20-1	TGCAGTGCTGGGGACGCCCGGGGAAACACCATATATTTT	CSAGDARGNTIYF
.	TRBJ2-3	many	TRBV6-2/TRBV6-3	TGTGCCAGCAGTATCATGACAGATACGCAGTATTTT	CASSIMTDTQYF
.	TRBJ2-1	.	TRBV12-3/TRBV12-4	TGTGCCAGCAGTTTTATTCCTGGGGTCAATGAGCAGTTCTTC	CASSFIPGVNEQFF
TRBD1	TRBJ1-1	many	TRBV12-3/TRBV12-4	TGTGCCAGCAGCCCCGGACAGGGGACGGTGACCACTGAAGCTTTCTTT	CASSPGQGTVTTEAFF
TRBD2	TRBJ2-7	.	TRBV12-3/TRBV12-4	TGTGCCAGCAGTGCTCTAGCGGGCTCGTCCTACGAGCAGTACTTC	CASSALAGSSYEQYF
TRBD2	TRBJ2-5	.	TRBV9	TGTGCCAGCAGCGTAGCTCCGGGACTAGCGGGAGGAGAGACCCAGTACTTC	CASSVAPGLAGGETQYF
.	TRBJ1-2	many	TRBV28	TGTGCCAGCAGTTTGGATACATATGGCTACACCTTC	CASSLDTYGYTF
.	TRBJ2-7	many	TRBV12-3/TRBV12-4	TGTGCCAGCAGTTTAGTTCTCTCCTACGAGCAGTACTTC	CASSLVLSYEQYF
TRBD1	TRBJ1-1	.	TRBV7-6	TGTGCCAGCAGCTTGGGACAGACTCTTGACACTGAAGCTTTCTTT	CASSLGQTLDTEAFF
.	TRBJ2-5	.	TRBV11-2	TGTGCCAGCAGCTTAACAAAGACCCAGTACTTC	CASSLTKTQYF
TRBD2	TRBJ2-5	many	TRBV28	TGTGCCAGCCGTAGCGGGGGTGGTGAGACCCAGTACTTC	CASRSGGGETQYF
.	TRBJ2-2	few	TRBV6-2/TRBV6-3	TGTGCCAGCAGTTACACTCGTCTCGGGGAGCTGTTTTTT	CASSYTRLGELFF
.	TRBJ1-1	many	TRBV7-8	TGTGCCAGCAGCTTACTTTCAGGGAAAAACACTGAAGCTTTCTTT	CASSLLSGKNTEAFF
TRBD2	TRBJ2-5	.	TRBV7-2	TGTGCCAGCAGCTTAGCGGTAGCGGGAGTCCGGGAGACCCAGTACTTC	CASSLAVAGVRETQYF
.	TRBJ2-1	many	TRBV11-2	TGTGCCAGCAGCTTAGCAGCGGCCTACAATGAGCAGTTCTTC	CASSLAAAYNEQFF
TRBD1	TRBJ2-1	many	TRBV6-4	TGTGCCAGCAGTGACTCCGGACAGGGGTCCAATGAGCAGTTCTTC	CASSDSGQGSNEQFF
TRBD2	TRBJ2-5	few	TRBV7-2	TGTGCCAGCAGCTTACGGACTAGCGGGGGGGCCGTCCAAGAGACCCAGTACTTC	CASSLRTSGGAVQETQYF
.	TRBJ1-5	few	TRBV28	TGTGCCAGCAGTTCGGTGGTTATTGGGGTAAATCAGCCCCAGCATTTT	CASSSVVIGVNQPQHF
.	TRBJ2-3	.	TRBV10-3	TGTGCCATCAGTGAGTCGGATCAACGGGCGCAGTATTTT	CAISESDQRAQYF
TRBD2	TRBJ2-7	few	TRBV7-8	TGTGCCAGCAACCTTCCCACGTTTAGGACTAGCGGGAGGGCCGGGCAGTACTTC	CASNLPTFRTSGRAGQYF
.	TRBJ1-5	.	TRBV7-2	TGTGCCAGCAGCCCCGTTTTCGGCCAGCCCCAGCATTTT	CASSPVFGQPQHF
TRBD1	TRBJ2-2	.	TRBV11-2	TGTGCCAGCACCTTAGGACAGGGGAACACCGGGGAGCTGTTTTTT	CASTLGQGNTGELFF
TRBD2	TRBJ2-7	.	TRBV4-1	TGCGCCAGCAGCCCCGGGACTAGCTCTCACTACGAGCAGTACTTC	CASSPGTSSHYEQYF
.	TRBJ1-6	few	TRBV18	TGTGCCAGCGGGGGGCAATGGAATTCACCCCTCCACTTT	CASGGQWNSPLHF
.	TRBJ2-7	.	TRBV29-1	TGCAGCGTTTATGGGGGATTCGAGCAGTACTTC	CSVYGGFEQYF
.	TRBJ2-1	.	TRBV7-9	TGTGCCAGCAGCTTAATGGGGTCCCGGGTCGGGAATGAGCAGTTCTTC	CASSLMGSRVGNEQFF
TRBD1	TRBJ2-1	many	TRBV29-1	TGCAGCGCTCGGGACAGGACGTACAATGAGCAGTTCTTC	CSARDRTYNEQFF
TRBD1	TRBJ1-4	few	TRBV6-1	TGTGCCAGCGGGCCCTCGACAGGGTCTAATGAAAAACTGTTTTTT	CASGPSTGSNEKLFF
.	TRBJ2-2	few	TRBV30	TGTGCCTGGAGTAATGGGGACACCGGGGAGCTGTTTTTT	CAWSNGDTGELFF
.	TRBJ1-2	few	TRBV10-3	TGTGCCATCAGTGAGTCAAGGGGTGACAGTTATAAGAATGGCTACACCTTC	CAISESRGDSYKNGYTF
.	TRBJ2-5	few	TRBV4-2	TGTGCCAGCAGCCAGAAGTCATATAGTGGACAGTCCGGAGAGACCCAGTACTTC	CASSQKSYSGQSGETQYF
TRBD2	TRBJ2-1	.	TRBV5-1	TGCGCCAGCAGCTTCTGGCGCGGGGGTATTTACAATGAGCAGTTCTTC	CASSFWRGGIYNEQFF
.	TRBJ2-7	.	TRBV13	TGTGCCAGCAGCTTAGGGAGGGGATGGAACTTC	CASSLGRGWNF
.	TRBJ1-2	.	TRBV12-3/TRBV12-4	TGTGCCAGCAACCTGGGGGGGTCCTATGGCTACACCTTC	CASNLGGSYGYTF
.	TRBJ2-3	.	TRBV29-1	TGCAGCGTACCCCAGGAGAGCACAGATACGCAGTATTTT	CSVPQESTDTQYF
.	TRBJ2-7	many	TRBV12-3/TRBV12-4	TGTGCCAGCAGCTTAGATCCGAACGAGCAGTACTTC	CASSLDPNEQYF
TRBD1	TRBJ2-3	few	TRBV24-1	TGTGCCACCAGTGATACTCGGACAGGGGAAGTCGATACGCAGTATTTT	CATSDTRTGEVDTQYF
TRBD1	TRBJ2-7	many	TRBV29-1	TGCAGCGTTTATACCGGACAGGGCTACGAGCAGTACTTC	CSVYTGQGYEQYF
.	TRBJ2-3	few	TRBV5-1	TGCGCCAGCAGCTTGTTCGGGGGCCCTGAGGCAGATACGCAGTATTTT	CASSLFGGPEADTQYF
.	TRBJ2-7	many	TRBV10-3	TGTGCCATTAGGACGGACTCCTACGAGCAGTACTTC	CAIRTDSYEQYF
TRBD2	TRBJ2-1	few	TRBV15	TGTGCCACCAGAGCCCGGCGGGAGCGCTACAATGAGCAGTTCTTC	CATRARRERYNEQFF
TRBD1	TRBJ2-5	few	TRBV7-2	TGTGCCAGCAGCTTAGGTCCTCGGACAGGGGGTAAAGAGACCCAGTACTTC	CASSLGPRTGGKETQYF
.	TRBJ1-4	many	TRBV12-3/TRBV12-4	TGTGCCAGCAGCTTCAACAGGGAGGAAAAACTGTTTTTT	CASSFNREEKLFF
TRBD2	TRBJ2-1	few	TRBV6-4	TGTGCCAGCAGTCTCTACGGAGGACTAGCGAGCAACAATGAGCAGTTCTTC	CASSLYGGLASNNEQFF
.	TRBJ2-3	few	TRBV18	TGTGCCAGCTCACGGCCGGAAACAGATACGCAGTATTTT	CASSRPETDTQYF
.	TRBJ2-7	many	TRBV5-1	TGCGCCAGCAGCTTCAGGGAGGAGCAGTACTTC	CASSFREEQYF
.	TRBJ2-1	.	TRBV9	TGTGCCAGCAGCTATAAAACATTCAGCTACAATGAGCAGTTCTTC	CASSYKTFSYNEQFF
TRBD2	TRBJ2-1	many	TRBV7-9	TGTGCCAGCAGCACTTCTAGCGGTAGCTCCTACAATGAGCAGTTCTTC	CASSTSSGSSYNEQFF
.	TRBJ2-1	many	TRBV5-1	TGCGCCAGCACGTCAAGAGGGAATGAGCAGTTCTTC	CASTSRGNEQFF
.	TRBJ2-3	many	TRBV7-8	TGTGCCAGCAGCTTAGAACCTGGCACAGATACGCAGTATTTT	CASSLEPGTDTQYF
.	TRBJ2-3	.	TRBV21-1	TGTGCCAGCAGCCGGTGGCGGGAAGGCGGAGATACGCAGTATTTT	CASSRWREGGDTQYF
.	TRBJ2-7	.	TRBV20-1	TGCAGTGCTAGAGATAGTTGGGGCGGTCCCACCTACGAGCAGTACTTC	CSARDSWGGPTYEQYF
.	TRBJ2-7	many	TRBV30	TGTGCCTGGAGTGAGTTGAGGGGATCGTGGCAGTACTTC	CAWSELRGSWQYF
.	TRBJ2-1	many	TRBV5-1	TGCGCCAGCAGCTTGTTAGGCCTCGATAACAATGAGCAGTTCTTC	CASSLLGLDNNEQFF
.	TRBJ2-1	few	TRBV12-3/TRBV12-4	TGTGCCAGCAGTTTCGCCTATTGGTCCGAGCAGTTCTTC	CASSFAYWSEQFF